This T cell receptor (beta chain) was identified during a study of T cell changes during pregnancy in multiple sclerosis. Germline-derived CDR1 and CDR2 are LNHDA and SQIVND (reference sequence). The ends lost 5 bases at V and 3 bases at J; junction bases unmatched: 3. The CDR3 has 13 residues. Some clones are missing from TCRdb's copy, which holds only in-frame ones; the method was immunoSEQ multiplex PCR. The data contain approximately 48,000 clones, 94% of them seen just once; the ten biggest clones take up around 5%. The origin of this receptor is a female donor with multiple sclerosis, enrolled in a pregnancy study. The specimen was CD8+ T cells from peripheral blood mononuclear cells, collected before pregnancy. The V call is TRBV19, the J call TRBJ2-7; TRBD2 matches at 8 bases. The CDR3, as DNA: TGTGCCAGTAGTTTAGCGGGAAACTACGAGCAGTACTTC. It encodes CASSLAGNYEQYF.